This TCR beta chain was captured in a study of blood T cells in healthy people across ages. Findings and limits, study-wide: Conclusively comparing naive with antigen-experienced cells was impossible with unsorted PBMCs.

The use of a sample-barcoded 5' primer and a J-beta primer mix characterized a second PCR of about 7 to 12 cycles. Carrying 12 random nucleotides, a template-switch adaptor labeled each individual cDNA molecule. TCRdb reprocessed the 5' RACE reads with MiXCR, giving one entry per CDR3 protein. In the table there are hundreds of thousands of distinct CDR3 sequences, roughly 60% of which are singletons. In the case of this clonotype: Its cognate antigen is unknown.

Trimming took off 10 bases at V and 7 bases at J, with 17 bases between the two ends. The CDR3 has 13 amino acids. Germline V CDR1 and CDR2: MNHEY, SMNVEV (reference sequence). The TCR comes from a man younger than 40 in good health. The chain joins TRBV27 to TRBJ1-5; weak D call: TRBD1 (5 bases). What was sequenced was blood. In DNA form, the CDR3 reads TGTGCCACTTCACCGCGGGGCGGGCAGCCCCAGCATTTT. As protein: CATSPRGGQPQHF.